The rows below give T cell receptor beta chains drawn from one sample of a study of PD-1 blockade in classical Hodgkin lymphoma. Libraries were prepared by immunoSEQ multiplex PCR; TCRdb keeps only in-frame clonotypes and omits some of them. The data contain approximately 80,000 clones, roughly nine tenths of them seen just once; the ten biggest clones take up around 20%. The source material was peripheral blood mononuclear cells (PBMCs), sampled at baseline. These receptors were taken from a human donor with classical Hodgkin lymphoma. Both conserved end residues are part of each CDR3. The D gene is left open where the match is weak. Not every row has a clone size; where given, it reads once, few, many or a size class.

j_gene: TRBJ1-2; d_gene: -; abundance: -; v_gene: TRBV5-4; CDR3nt: TGTGCCAGCAGCTTGGTACCCAATTACTATGGCTACACCTTC; CDR3aa: CASSLVPNYYGYTF
j_gene: TRBJ2-5; d_gene: TRBD1; abundance: few; v_gene: TRBV7-9; CDR3nt: TGTGCCAGCAGCTCCGGGACAGGGGGCGGGACCCAGTACTTC; CDR3aa: CASSSGTGGGTQYF
j_gene: TRBJ2-3; d_gene: -; abundance: -; v_gene: TRBV5-1; CDR3nt: TGCGCCAGCAGCTTGGACGGCACAGATACGCAGTATTTT; CDR3aa: CASSLDGTDTQYF
j_gene: TRBJ2-1; d_gene: TRBD2; abundance: -; v_gene: TRBV7-2; CDR3nt: TGTGCCAGCAGCTTAACTAGCGGGAGATACAATGAGCAGTTCTTC; CDR3aa: CASSLTSGRYNEQFF
j_gene: TRBJ2-5; d_gene: -; abundance: -; v_gene: TRBV7-2; CDR3nt: TGTGCCAGCAGCTTAGATGGTGCCCGGGCGGCAAAGACCCAGTACTTC; CDR3aa: CASSLDGARAAKTQYF
j_gene: TRBJ2-2; d_gene: TRBD2; abundance: once; v_gene: TRBV10-3; CDR3nt: TGTGCCATCAGTGACCTTAGAACCGGGACTAGTACAACCGGGGAGCTGTTTTTT; CDR3aa: CAISDLRTGTSTTGELFF
j_gene: TRBJ2-2; d_gene: -; abundance: -; v_gene: TRBV7-9; CDR3nt: TGTGCCAGCAGCGTGACTTGGGGGACCGGGGAGCTGTTTTTT; CDR3aa: CASSVTWGTGELFF
j_gene: TRBJ2-7; d_gene: -; abundance: -; v_gene: TRBV25-1; CDR3nt: TGTGCCAGCAGTATGACAGACTACGAGCAGTACTTC; CDR3aa: CASSMTDYEQYF
j_gene: TRBJ2-7; d_gene: TRBD2; abundance: -; v_gene: TRBV6-1; CDR3nt: TGTGCCAGCAGTAAGACCGGGACCCTAGCGGACGAGCAGTACTTC; CDR3aa: CASSKTGTLADEQYF
j_gene: TRBJ1-5; d_gene: TRBD1; abundance: few; v_gene: TRBV25-1; CDR3nt: TGTGCCAGCCAGGGACAGGGGATTCAGCCCCAGCATTTT; CDR3aa: CASQGQGIQPQHF
j_gene: TRBJ2-1; d_gene: -; abundance: once; v_gene: TRBV6-5; CDR3nt: TGTGCCAGCACCCACGGAGGGTTCTCCTACAATGAGCAGTTCTTC; CDR3aa: CASTHGGFSYNEQFF
j_gene: TRBJ2-3; d_gene: -; abundance: -; v_gene: TRBV29-1; CDR3nt: TGCAGCGCCCAACGGAGCGGCGGGGAGGCGCAGTATTTT; CDR3aa: CSAQRSGGEAQYF
j_gene: TRBJ2-1; d_gene: TRBD2; abundance: -; v_gene: TRBV6-1; CDR3nt: TGTGCCAGCAGTGAGCGAAGAACCGGGACTAGCGGGAATGAGCAGTTCTTC; CDR3aa: CASSERRTGTSGNEQFF
j_gene: TRBJ2-2; d_gene: TRBD2; abundance: -; v_gene: TRBV5-1; CDR3nt: TGCGCCAGCAGCTTCATAGCGGGAGGTAACACCGGGGAGCTGTTTTTT; CDR3aa: CASSFIAGGNTGELFF
j_gene: TRBJ2-1; d_gene: TRBD2; abundance: -; v_gene: TRBV4-3; CDR3nt: TGCGCCAGCAGCCAAGATACTAGCGGGAGGTCCTACAATGAGCAGTTCTTC; CDR3aa: CASSQDTSGRSYNEQFF
j_gene: TRBJ2-7; d_gene: TRBD2; abundance: -; v_gene: TRBV27; CDR3nt: TGTGCCAGCAGTCCTAGACTAGCGGGAGGGTCCGGGCAGTACTTC; CDR3aa: CASSPRLAGGSGQYF
j_gene: TRBJ1-1; d_gene: -; abundance: -; v_gene: TRBV5-1; CDR3nt: TGCGCCAGCAGCTTGGAGGCGTTGAACACTGAAGCTTTCTTT; CDR3aa: CASSLEALNTEAFF
j_gene: TRBJ1-2; d_gene: -; abundance: -; v_gene: TRBV5-4; CDR3nt: TGTGCCAGCGACCACCCGACAGAAGGCTATGGCTACACCTTC; CDR3aa: CASDHPTEGYGYTF
j_gene: TRBJ2-1; d_gene: -; abundance: -; v_gene: TRBV6-1; CDR3nt: TGTGCCAGCAGTGAAAGACAGGTATACAATGAGCAGTTCTTC; CDR3aa: CASSERQVYNEQFF
j_gene: TRBJ2-1; d_gene: -; abundance: -; v_gene: TRBV6-5; CDR3nt: TGTGCCAGCAGTTACCGGGGGGCGGGACATGAGCAGTTCTTC; CDR3aa: CASSYRGAGHEQFF
j_gene: TRBJ2-3; d_gene: -; abundance: -; v_gene: TRBV30; CDR3nt: TGTGCCTGGAGTCGGGAGAGGGGGGGCACAGATACGCAGTATTTT; CDR3aa: CAWSRERGGTDTQYF
j_gene: TRBJ2-5; d_gene: TRBD2; abundance: -; v_gene: TRBV7-2; CDR3nt: TGTGCCAGCAGCCGCTTCGCGGGGGGAGAGACCCAGTACTTC; CDR3aa: CASSRFAGGETQYF
j_gene: TRBJ2-7; d_gene: -; abundance: -; v_gene: TRBV19; CDR3nt: TGTGCCAGTAGGCTCCGGGACATCCCTTCGGGCTACGAGCAGTACTTC; CDR3aa: CASRLRDIPSGYEQYF
j_gene: TRBJ2-2; d_gene: TRBD2; abundance: -; v_gene: TRBV6-5; CDR3nt: TGTGGGGCGCGGGAGGGCCGCATTACCGGGGAGCTGTTTTTT; CDR3aa: CGAREGRITGELFF
j_gene: TRBJ1-1; d_gene: -; abundance: -; v_gene: TRBV7-2; CDR3nt: TGTGCCAGCAGCTTAGTAGGTGGGGGCACTGAAGCTTTCTTT; CDR3aa: CASSLVGGGTEAFF
j_gene: TRBJ1-1; d_gene: -; abundance: once; v_gene: TRBV7-8; CDR3nt: TGTGCCAGCGGGGCACGAGGCAGTACTGAAGCTTTCTTT; CDR3aa: CASGARGSTEAFF
j_gene: TRBJ2-7; d_gene: -; abundance: -; v_gene: TRBV6-1; CDR3nt: TGTGCCAGCAGTGTGGACAGCTCCTACGAGCAGTACTTC; CDR3aa: CASSVDSSYEQYF
j_gene: TRBJ1-1; d_gene: -; abundance: -; v_gene: TRBV4-1; CDR3nt: TGCGCCAGCAGCCAAGAAACAGTCATGAACACTGAAGCTTTCTTT; CDR3aa: CASSQETVMNTEAFF
j_gene: TRBJ2-1; d_gene: TRBD2; abundance: -; v_gene: TRBV5-8; CDR3nt: TGTGCCAGCAGCCTTGGACTAGCGGGTTGGGGTGAGCAGTTCTTC; CDR3aa: CASSLGLAGWGEQFF
j_gene: TRBJ1-1; d_gene: TRBD1; abundance: -; v_gene: TRBV7-2; CDR3nt: TGTGCCAGCAGCTCGGACAGGGTATACGCTGAAGCTTTCTTT; CDR3aa: CASSSDRVYAEAFF
j_gene: TRBJ2-7; d_gene: -; abundance: -; v_gene: TRBV6-1; CDR3nt: TGTGCCAGCAGTACCCAGGGTAACTACGAGCAGTACTTC; CDR3aa: CASSTQGNYEQYF
j_gene: TRBJ1-1; d_gene: TRBD1; abundance: -; v_gene: TRBV5-1; CDR3nt: TGCGCCAGCAGCTTGGGGCGGGACAGAGAAGCTTTCTTT; CDR3aa: CASSLGRDREAFF
j_gene: TRBJ1-2; d_gene: -; abundance: -; v_gene: TRBV11-1; CDR3nt: TGTGCCAGCACCCCCATTCGAGCGCATGGCTACACCTTC; CDR3aa: CASTPIRAHGYTF
j_gene: TRBJ1-1; d_gene: -; abundance: -; v_gene: TRBV30; CDR3nt: TGTGCCTGGAGCGCCACCTTTGGCGGCACTGAAGCTTTCTTT; CDR3aa: CAWSATFGGTEAFF
j_gene: TRBJ1-1; d_gene: -; abundance: -; v_gene: TRBV30; CDR3nt: TGTGCCTGGAGTGTAGGAAGGGGGGGATACACTGAAGCTTTCTTT; CDR3aa: CAWSVGRGGYTEAFF
j_gene: TRBJ2-7; d_gene: -; abundance: -; v_gene: TRBV19; CDR3nt: TGTGCCAGTAGTAAGGTCGGGAACTCCTACGAGCAGTACTTC; CDR3aa: CASSKVGNSYEQYF
j_gene: TRBJ1-4; d_gene: -; abundance: -; v_gene: TRBV21-1; CDR3nt: TGTGCCAGCAGCAGACTCGACTACGGACGCAGGCATAATGAAAAACTGTTTTTT; CDR3aa: CASSRLDYGRRHNEKLFF
j_gene: TRBJ2-7; d_gene: -; abundance: -; v_gene: TRBV11-2; CDR3nt: TGTGCCAGCTCCACCCCAGGATTCTACGAGCAGTACTTC; CDR3aa: CASSTPGFYEQYF
j_gene: TRBJ1-2; d_gene: -; abundance: -; v_gene: TRBV29-1; CDR3nt: TGCAGCGTGACGGGACGGAAAATGGGTGGCTACACCTTC; CDR3aa: CSVTGRKMGGYTF
j_gene: TRBJ1-2; d_gene: -; abundance: once; v_gene: TRBV6-1; CDR3nt: TGTGCCAGCAGCCAGACGGGTACCTATGGCTACACCTTC; CDR3aa: CASSQTGTYGYTF
j_gene: TRBJ2-7; d_gene: -; abundance: -; v_gene: TRBV7-9; CDR3nt: TGTGCCAGCAGCTTAGCGCCCAGGCCCGAGCAGTACTTC; CDR3aa: CASSLAPRPEQYF
j_gene: TRBJ2-1; d_gene: TRBD1; abundance: -; v_gene: TRBV28; CDR3nt: TGTGCCAGCAGGGACAGGGTAAGGGATGAGCAGTTCTTC; CDR3aa: CASRDRVRDEQFF